This entry describes one TCR beta chain. These data belong to a study of patients and donors after allogeneic stem cell transplantation. From germline, CDR1 is MNHNS and CDR2 SASEGT. This CDR3 has 13 amino acids. V was pared by 5 bases and J by 11 bases, with 11 bases of the junction left unmatched. TCRdb ran MiXCR on the RT-PCR reads and lists one entry per CDR3 protein. The top ten clones hold roughly 6% of a sample with 900,000 to 1,000,000 distinct CDR3 sequences, about a sixth of them seen once. The sample comprised blood, either unsorted or a sorted T cell fraction (not recorded which). The chain links TRBV6-1 to TRBJ1-1; 7 bases are a match to TRBD1. The origin of this receptor is a human donor who was either an allogeneic HSCT recipient or a stem cell or donor lymphocyte infusion donor (not recorded which). It is not recorded whose cells these are; they may come from a transplant donor. CDR3 region: CASSPGTGAGAFF. The DNA for the CDR3 is TGTGCCAGCAGTCCAGGAACAGGGGCTGGGGCTTTCTTT.